A selection of T cell receptor beta chains follows, all from one sample in a study of patients and donors after allogeneic stem cell transplantation. TCRdb re-called the RT-PCR reads with MiXCR, one entry per CDR3 protein. This table holds 920,000 or so distinct CDR3 sequences, over 15% found once. The source material was blood, either unsorted or a sorted T cell fraction (not recorded which). These receptors were obtained from a human donor who was either an allogeneic HSCT recipient or a stem cell or donor lymphocyte infusion donor (not recorded which). It is not recorded whose cells these are; they may come from a transplant donor. Each CDR3 is given with its conserved first and last residue. D genes are given only for firm matches. Clone sizes are given selectively: once, few, many, or a class where the clone is expanded.

V	size	D	J	DNA	CDR3
TRBV6-1	NA	NA	TRBJ2-3	TGTGCCAGCAGGAGGGGGTCACATCAATTGGATACGCAGTATTTT	CASRRGSHQLDTQYF
TRBV15	NA	NA	TRBJ2-7	TGTGCCACCAGCGAAGGTCCCCCCTACGAGCAGTACTTC	CATSEGPPYEQYF
TRBV20-1	NA	TRBD1	TRBJ1-5	TGCAGTGCTAGGGGACAGGGGAGTCAGCCCCAGCATTTT	CSARGQGSQPQHF
TRBV6-1	few	TRBD2	TRBJ2-5	TGTGCCAGCAGACTAGCGGGGGTACGAGAGACCCAGTACTTC	CASRLAGVRETQYF
TRBV4-2	NA	TRBD2	TRBJ2-1	TGTGCCAGCAGCCAAGACCCTACTAGCGGGAATTACAATGAGCAGTTCTTC	CASSQDPTSGNYNEQFF
TRBV6-1	NA	TRBD1	TRBJ1-2	TGTGCCAGCAGTGAAGCGGGGACAGGGAATGGCTACACCTTC	CASSEAGTGNGYTF
TRBV20-1	NA	TRBD1	TRBJ1-2	TGCAGTGCTAGCAATCGACAGGGGCAGATCTATGGCTACACCTTC	CSASNRQGQIYGYTF
TRBV2	few	NA	TRBJ2-7	TGTGCCAGCACCCAGATTGCCTACGAGCAGTACTTC	CASTQIAYEQYF
TRBV12-3/TRBV12-4	many	NA	TRBJ1-4	TGTGCCAGCACCAACACGGGCACCACCCTCGGACATGAAAAACTGTTTTTT	CASTNTGTTLGHEKLFF
TRBV4-1	once	NA	TRBJ1-1	TGCGCCAGCAGCCAACCAAAGACACGCAAGAACACTGAAGCTTTCTTT	CASSQPKTRKNTEAFF
TRBV20-1	few	NA	TRBJ2-3	TGCAGTGCTAGAGATTGGACGAACGGCACAGATACGCAGTATTTT	CSARDWTNGTDTQYF
TRBV2	few	TRBD1	TRBJ2-7	TGTGCCAGCAGCCACCGGGACAGGTCACCCGAGCAGTACTTC	CASSHRDRSPEQYF
TRBV27	NA	NA	TRBJ1-1	TGTGCCAGCAGTTTAGAGTGGCTTTCTCACACTGAAGCTTTCTTT	CASSLEWLSHTEAFF
TRBV10-3	NA	NA	TRBJ2-7	TGTGCCATCAGTGAGGGGGGAGCGGTCTACGAGCAGTACTTC	CAISEGGAVYEQYF
TRBV6-2/TRBV6-3	NA	TRBD1	TRBJ2-7	TGTGCCAGCAGTCAGCCGGGACAGGGACTCTTTGAGCAGTACTTC	CASSQPGQGLFEQYF
TRBV11-2	NA	NA	TRBJ2-2	TGTGCCAGCAGCTCCTCCGGGAGCACCGGGGAGCTGTTTTTT	CASSSSGSTGELFF
TRBV6-5	NA	NA	TRBJ2-1	TGTGCCAGCAGTTACAAGATGGGAGTTGGCTACAATGAGCAGTTCTTC	CASSYKMGVGYNEQFF
TRBV12-3/TRBV12-4	NA	NA	TRBJ2-1	TGTGCCAGCAGTTTAGTCGAGTTCCGCGGGACAAGGTCCTACAATGAGCAGTTCTTC	CASSLVEFRGTRSYNEQFF
TRBV7-3	NA	NA	TRBJ1-1	TGTGCCAGCAGCTTAACGTCGGGGGGTGAAGCTTTCTTT	CASSLTSGGEAFF
TRBV29-1	NA	NA	TRBJ1-1	TGCAGCGTGAATTTGGGGCTTCTTACTGAAGCTTTCTTT	CSVNLGLLTEAFF
TRBV6-5	few	TRBD2	TRBJ2-2	TGTGCCAGCAGTTCAAGACTAGCGGGAGGGTTCGCGAACACCGGGGAGCTGTTTTTT	CASSSRLAGGFANTGELFF
TRBV20-1	few	NA	TRBJ2-7	TGCAGTGCTAGACGGAGGTTGGGCTTTGAAGAGCAGTACTTC	CSARRRLGFEEQYF
TRBV20-1	few	TRBD1	TRBJ1-1	TGCAGTGCTCGGACAGGGGATAAGACTGAAGCTTTCTTT	CSARTGDKTEAFF
TRBV20-1	NA	NA	TRBJ2-7	TGCAGTGCTAGAGCCCCCACTATGGGACCATACGAGCAGTACTTC	CSARAPTMGPYEQYF
TRBV25-1	NA	NA	TRBJ2-1	TGTGCCAGCAGTGAATATACCCCTCCTGGGGAGCAGTTCTTC	CASSEYTPPGEQFF
TRBV2	few	TRBD2	TRBJ2-1	TGTGCCACCCGATTGAGCGGGGGGGTGGGCGAGCAGTTCTTC	CATRLSGGVGEQFF